One TCR beta chain is described in this entry. Original handling: Reference gene primer amplification gave nucleated cell count estimates. Assay: immunoSEQ multiplex PCR; the TCRdb copy retains only in-frame clones and omits some. D and trimming come from the DNA, and the V and J calls and clone size come from that table. The table has about 150,000 clones, 85% to 90% seen once. The CDR3 totals 15 residues. Germline loops: CDR1 SGHVS, CDR2 FNYEAQ. V shed 5 bases, J shed 6 bases, and the junction held 7 bases outside the gene matches. This sample is drawn from a study of blood T cell repertoires in COVID-19. On the study more broadly: The United States, Italy and Spain provided the acute and convalescent COVID-19 samples. The analysed material was cDNA or gDNA that came from T cells, B-cell-depleted T cells, or PBMCs.

The rearrangement joins TRBV7-6 to TRBJ2-7, with 13 positions matching TRBD2. The specimen was peripheral blood. The source is a woman aged 55-69 years with active COVID-19. CDR3 nucleotide sequence: TGTGCCAGCAGCCCCCAGGGACTAGCGGGAAGCGAGCAGTACTTC. Its translation is CASSPQGLAGSEQYF.